This TCR beta chain was recorded in a study of OX40 agonist ivuxolimab in advanced cancers. Study details: In this cohort, patients received ivuxolimab, an agonistic anti-OX40 (CD134) antibody.

Whole-study results and caveats: CD8+ T cells were the subset that, on average, had more expanded clones than CD4+. Clonal expansion was seen in CD4+ and CD8+ blood T cells by week 6 at 0.1 to 3.0 mg/kg.

For this clone: Its matching antigen is unknown.

Baseline was the first blood sampling point, followed by cycle 4 day 1 and cycle 7 day 1. V lost 2 bases to trimming and J lost 14 bases, with 24 bases between them. The V gene's germline CDR1 is MNHNS and CDR2 SASEGT. The CDR3 runs 15 residues. The protocol was immunoSEQ multiplex PCR, while the TCRdb copy is restricted to in-frame clones and leaves out a portion. The data show about 27,000 clones, over 75% seen once. The source of this sequence is an adult with an advanced solid tumor such as melanoma, head and neck, liver or kidney cancer. The chain uses TRBV6-1 and TRBJ2-5, with D maybe TRBD1 (6 bases). The sample consisted of CD4+ or CD8+ T cells sorted from blood, taken in a trial of the OX40 agonist ivuxolimab. CDR3 sequence: CASSELGLRQEECYF. CDR3 in DNA: TGTGCCAGCAGTGAATTAGGTTTGAGACAGGAAGAGTGCTACTTC.